The 5 T cell receptor beta chains reported below all come from one sample, sequenced in a study of blood T cell repertoires in COVID-19. Assay: immunoSEQ multiplex PCR; the TCRdb copy retains only in-frame clones and omits some. This sample has around 340,000 clones, with around nine tenths found just once. Sequences were obtained from peripheral blood. These receptors originate from a woman aged 60-75 years with COVID-19, enrolled during active disease.

V and J are TRBV6-2 or TRBV6-3 and TRBJ1-2, with TRBD1 identical over 7 bases. Germline assignment: CDR1 MNHEY and CDR2 SVGEGT. The CDR3 has 14 residues. The J segment lost 5 bases and the V segment lost 2 bases, leaving 5 bases of the junction unmatched. The CDR3 protein is CASSYDRALYGYTF. The CDR3 nucleotides are TGTGCCAGCAGTTACGACAGGGCTCTTTATGGCTACACCTTC.

This chain links TRBV7-9 with TRBJ2-7; the match to TRBD1 covers 7 bases. This CDR3 is 14 amino acids long. Losses at the gene ends were 4 bases for V and 3 bases for J; bases not matched to a gene: 6. Germline-derived CDR1 and CDR2 are SEHNR and FQNEAQ (reference sequence). The chain's CDR3 is CASSSGQLYYEQYF. The CDR3 coding sequence is TGTGCCAGCAGCTCGGGACAGCTTTACTACGAGCAGTACTTC. Drawing the rest from reference TRBV7-9 and TRBJ2-7, the complete variable domain is DTGVSQNPRHKITKRGQNVTFRCDPISEHNRLYWYRQTLGQGPEFLTYFQNEAQLEKSRLLSDRFSAERPKGSFSTLEIQRTEQGDSAMYLCASSSGQLYYEQYFGPGTRLTVT.

The chain couples TRBV9 to TRBJ1-1; the D is unclear. Germline loops: CDR1 SGDLS, CDR2 YYNGEE. V was cut by 2 bases and J by 1 base, with 9 bases left in between. There are 14 residues in the CDR3. The chain's CDR3 is CASSVSGGNTEAFF. The CDR3 nucleotides read TGTGCCAGCAGCGTGAGTGGTGGGAACACTGAAGCTTTCTTT.

This clone was seen a single time. V gene TRBV2 combines with J gene TRBJ1-2; D is unclear. The germline V and J ends were trimmed by 2 bases and 0 bases, with 4 bases remaining between them. CDR3 length equals 13 residues. Germline CDR1 SNHLY, CDR2 FYNNEI. Written as DNA, the CDR3 is TGTGCCAGCAGTGAAACTCCTAACTATGGCTACACCTTC. Residues: CASSETPNYGYTF.

V gene TRBV30 combines with J gene TRBJ1-1; D perhaps matches TRBD1 (5 bases). The CDR3 runs to 14 residues. CDR1 is GTSNPN, CDR2 SVGIG, per germline (reference sequence). V was cut by 2 bases and J by 3 bases, with 13 bases left in between. The chain's CDR3 is CAWSYSLRDTEAFF. The DNA for the CDR3 is TGTGCCTGGAGTTACAGCCTCAGGGACACTGAAGCTTTCTTT.